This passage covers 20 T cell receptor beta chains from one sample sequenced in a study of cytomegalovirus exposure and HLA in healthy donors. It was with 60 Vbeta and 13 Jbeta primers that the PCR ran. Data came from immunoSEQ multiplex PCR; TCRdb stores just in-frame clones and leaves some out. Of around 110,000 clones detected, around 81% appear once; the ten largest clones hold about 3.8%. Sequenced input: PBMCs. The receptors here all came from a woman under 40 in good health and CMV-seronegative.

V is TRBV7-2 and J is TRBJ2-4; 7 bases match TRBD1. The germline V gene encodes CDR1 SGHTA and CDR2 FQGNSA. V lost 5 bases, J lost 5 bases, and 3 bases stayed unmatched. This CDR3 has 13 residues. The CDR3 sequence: CASSPGTENIQYF. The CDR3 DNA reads TGTGCCAGCAGCCCCGGGACAGAAAACATTCAGTACTTC.

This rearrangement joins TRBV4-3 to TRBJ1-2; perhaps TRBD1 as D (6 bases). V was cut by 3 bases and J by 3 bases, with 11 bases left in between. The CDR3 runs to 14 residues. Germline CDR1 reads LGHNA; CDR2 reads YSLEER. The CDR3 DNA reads TGCGCCAGCAGCCACTCAGGGGAAGACTATGGCTACACCTTC. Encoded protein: CASSHSGEDYGYTF.

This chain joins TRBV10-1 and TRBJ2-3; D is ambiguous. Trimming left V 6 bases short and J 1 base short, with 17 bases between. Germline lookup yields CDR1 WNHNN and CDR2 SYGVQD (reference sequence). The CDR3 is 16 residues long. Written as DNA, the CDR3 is TGCGCCAGCAGCCCCCTCGCGGCGCTGGGCACAGATACGCAGTATTTT. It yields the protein CASSPLAALGTDTQYF.

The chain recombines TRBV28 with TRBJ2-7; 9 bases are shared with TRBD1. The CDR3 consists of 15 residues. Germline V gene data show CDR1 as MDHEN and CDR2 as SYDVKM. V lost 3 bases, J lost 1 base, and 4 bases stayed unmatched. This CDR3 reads CASSLMGQGSYEQYF. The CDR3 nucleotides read TGTGCCAGCAGTTTGATGGGACAGGGTTCCTACGAGCAGTACTTC. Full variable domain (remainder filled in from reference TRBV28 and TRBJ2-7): DVKVTQSSRYLVKRTGEKVFLECVQDMDHENMFWYRQDPGLGLRLIYFSYDVKMKEKGDIPEGYSVSREKKERFSLILESASTNQTSMYLCASSLMGQGSYEQYFGPGTRLTVT.

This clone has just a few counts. The CDR3 region has the DNA TGTGCCAGCAGTCATGGGACAGACTTAACGGGAGAGCAGTACTTC. Translation: CASSHGTDLTGEQYF. This rearrangement joins TRBV6-1 to TRBJ2-7, with 7 bases aligning to TRBD1. The CDR3 sequence is 15 residues long. V lost 5 bases and J lost 7; bases outside the gene matches: 14. Germline-derived CDR1 and CDR2 are MNHNS and SASEGT.

For the CDR3, the DNA is TGTGCCAGCAGTTCCCGCAGGGAAGCTTTCTTT. Residues: CASSSRREAFF. This chain uses TRBV7-8 with TRBJ1-1; no reliable D call. The CDR3 length is 11 residues. V was shortened by 6 bases and J by 8 bases, with 10 bases between the two germline ends. Germline V lookup: CDR1 SGHVS, CDR2 FQNEAQ. The whole variable domain, remainder taken from reference TRBV7-8 and TRBJ1-1, is GAGVSQSPRYKVAKRGQDVALRCDPISGHVSLFWYQQALGQGPEFLTYFQNEAQLDKSGLPSDRFFAERPEGSVSTLKIQRTQQEDSAVYLCASSSRREAFFGQGTRLTVV.

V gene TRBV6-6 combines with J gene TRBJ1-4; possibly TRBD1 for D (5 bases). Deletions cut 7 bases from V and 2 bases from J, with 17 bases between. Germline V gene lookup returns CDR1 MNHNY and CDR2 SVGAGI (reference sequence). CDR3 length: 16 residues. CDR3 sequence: CASKQPRARTNEKLFF. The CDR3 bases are TGTGCCAGCAAACAACCCAGGGCAAGGACTAATGAAAAACTGTTTTTT.

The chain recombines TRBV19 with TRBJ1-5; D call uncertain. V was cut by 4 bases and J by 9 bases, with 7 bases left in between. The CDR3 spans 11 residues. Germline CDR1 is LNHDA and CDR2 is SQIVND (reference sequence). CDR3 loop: CASSTTGPQHF. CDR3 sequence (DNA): TGTGCCAGTAGTACTACGGGGCCCCAGCATTTT.

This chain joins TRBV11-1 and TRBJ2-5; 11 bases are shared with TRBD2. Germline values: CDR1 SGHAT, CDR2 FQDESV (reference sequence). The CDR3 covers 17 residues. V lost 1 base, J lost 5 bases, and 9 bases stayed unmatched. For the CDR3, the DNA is TGTGCCAGCAGCTTAGACTTTGAACTAGCGGGAGTGGAGACCCAGTACTTC. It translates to CASSLDFELAGVETQYF.

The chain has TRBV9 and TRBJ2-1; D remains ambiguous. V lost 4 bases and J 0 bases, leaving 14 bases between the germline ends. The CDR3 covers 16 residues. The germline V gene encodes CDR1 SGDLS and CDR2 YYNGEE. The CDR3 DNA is TGTGCCAGCAGCCCCCTGGGCAGTAGCTCCTACAATGAGCAGTTCTTC. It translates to CASSPLGSSSYNEQFF.

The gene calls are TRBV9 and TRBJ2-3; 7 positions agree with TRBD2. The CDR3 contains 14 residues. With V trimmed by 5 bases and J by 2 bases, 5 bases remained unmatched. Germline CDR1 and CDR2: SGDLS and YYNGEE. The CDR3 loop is CASSSSGNTDTQYF. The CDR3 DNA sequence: TGTGCCAGCAGTTCAAGCGGGAACACAGATACGCAGTATTTT.

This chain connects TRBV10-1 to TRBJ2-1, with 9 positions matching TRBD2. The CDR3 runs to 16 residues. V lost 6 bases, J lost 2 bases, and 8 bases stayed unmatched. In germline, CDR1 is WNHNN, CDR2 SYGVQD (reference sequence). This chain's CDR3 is CASSDLAGGPYNEQFF. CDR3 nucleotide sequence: TGCGCCAGCAGCGACCTCGCGGGAGGGCCCTACAATGAGCAGTTCTTC.

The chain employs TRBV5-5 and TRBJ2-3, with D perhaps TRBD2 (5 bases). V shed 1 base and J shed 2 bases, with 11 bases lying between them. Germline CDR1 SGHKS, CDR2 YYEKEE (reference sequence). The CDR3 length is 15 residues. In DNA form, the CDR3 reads TGTGCCAGCAGCTTGAACGGGGTACTCACAGATACGCAGTATTTT. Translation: CASSLNGVLTDTQYF.

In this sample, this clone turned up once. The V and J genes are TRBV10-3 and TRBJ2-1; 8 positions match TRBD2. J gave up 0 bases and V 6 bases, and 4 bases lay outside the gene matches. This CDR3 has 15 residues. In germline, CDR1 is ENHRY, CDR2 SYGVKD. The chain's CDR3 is CAISPGGSSYNEQFF. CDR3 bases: TGTGCCATCAGCCCGGGGGGGAGCTCCTACAATGAGCAGTTCTTC.

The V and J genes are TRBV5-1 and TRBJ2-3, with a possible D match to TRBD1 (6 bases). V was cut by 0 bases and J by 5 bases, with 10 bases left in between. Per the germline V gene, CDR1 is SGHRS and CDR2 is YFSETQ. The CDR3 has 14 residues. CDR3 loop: CASSLVTGRDTQYF. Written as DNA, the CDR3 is TGCGCCAGCAGCTTGGTAACAGGGCGAGATACGCAGTATTTT. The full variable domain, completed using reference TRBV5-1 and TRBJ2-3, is KAGVTQTPRYLIKTRGQQVTLSCSPISGHRSVSWYQQTPGQGLQFLFEYFSETQRNKGNFPGRFSGRQFSNSRSEMNVSTLELGDSALYLCASSLVTGRDTQYFGPGTRLTVL.

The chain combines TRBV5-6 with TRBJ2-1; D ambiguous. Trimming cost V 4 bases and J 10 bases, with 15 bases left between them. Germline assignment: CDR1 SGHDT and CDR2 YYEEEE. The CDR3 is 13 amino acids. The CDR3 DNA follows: TGTGCCAGCAGCCAAACGCAGTTCAGGGAGCAGTTCTTC. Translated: CASSQTQFREQFF.

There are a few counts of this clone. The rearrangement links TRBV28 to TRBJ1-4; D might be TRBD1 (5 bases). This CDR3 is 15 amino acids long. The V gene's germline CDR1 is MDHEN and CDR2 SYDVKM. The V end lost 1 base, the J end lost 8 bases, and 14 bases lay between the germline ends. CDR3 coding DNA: TGTGCCAGCAGTTTATCGGTAGGGGTAAGGGAAAAACTGTTTTTT. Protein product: CASSLSVGVREKLFF.

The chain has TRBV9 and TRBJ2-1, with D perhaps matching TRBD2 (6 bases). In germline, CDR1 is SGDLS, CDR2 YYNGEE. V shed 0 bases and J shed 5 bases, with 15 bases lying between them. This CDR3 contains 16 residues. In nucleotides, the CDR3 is TGTGCCAGCAGCGTAGACGGGGGTCACAGTAACAATGAGCAGTTCTTC. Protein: CASSVDGGHSNNEQFF. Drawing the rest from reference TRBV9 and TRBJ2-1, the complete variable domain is DSGVTQTPKHLITATGQRVTLRCSPRSGDLSVYWYQQSLDQGLQFLIQYYNGEERAKGNILERFSAQQFPDLHSELNLSSLELGDSALYFCASSVDGGHSNNEQFFGPGTRLTVL.

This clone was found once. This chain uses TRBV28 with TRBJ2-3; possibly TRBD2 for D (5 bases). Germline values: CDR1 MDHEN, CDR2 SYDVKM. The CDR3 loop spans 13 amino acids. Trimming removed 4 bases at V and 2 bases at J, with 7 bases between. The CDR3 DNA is TGTGCCAGCAGTTCGGGGATCACAGATACGCAGTATTTT. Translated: CASSSGITDTQYF.

CDR3 sequence: CASSFGQGSYEQYF. The CDR3 nucleotides read TGTGCCAGCAGTTTCGGACAGGGCTCCTACGAGCAGTACTTC. The V gene is TRBV27, the J gene TRBJ2-7; TRBD1 aligns across 8 bases. This CDR3 contains 14 residues. Germline V gene sequence: CDR1 MNHEY, CDR2 SMNVEV (reference sequence). V lost 3 bases to trimming and J lost 0 bases; unmatched junction nucleotides: 1.